This note documents a single TCR beta chain sequence. CDR1 is LGHNA and CDR2 is YSLEER in the germline V gene. This CDR3 is 17 amino acids long. V lost 3 bases to trimming and J lost 0 bases, with 16 bases between them. The entry originates in a study of T cells after yellow fever vaccination. A single record per CDR3 protein comes from TCRdb applying MiXCR to the 5' RACE reads. Here the sample spans hundreds of thousands of distinct CDR3 sequences, about 13% being singletons. The source was PBMCs, collected on the day of the yellow fever booster vaccination. The receptor was isolated from a man aged 30-40 years who received the YFV17D yellow fever vaccine. The rearrangement links TRBV4-3 to TRBJ2-3; D possibly corresponds to TRBD2 (6 bases). CDR3 amino acids: CASSQNPAGTSTDTQYF. DNA for the CDR3: TGCGCCAGCAGCCAGAATCCCGCGGGGACTAGCACAGATACGCAGTATTTT.